Below are 21 T cell receptor beta chains sequenced from a single sample in a study of blood T cell repertoires in COVID-19. Data came from immunoSEQ multiplex PCR; TCRdb stores just in-frame clones and leaves some out. This table has about 260,000 clones, 75% to 90% appearing once. Sequenced sample: PBMCs or T cells enriched from blood (not recorded which). The receptors stem from a man in his fifties or sixties who had been exposed to COVID-19.

The CDR3 DNA reads as TGTGCCAGCAGCGTAGCGGGGATTACATACAATGAGCAGTTCTTC. Translating gives CASSVAGITYNEQFF. The J gene is TRBJ2-1, the V gene TRBV9, with D possibly matching TRBD2 (5 bases). Trimming took 0 bases from V and 4 from J, leaving 11 bases between them. The germline V gene encodes CDR1 SGDLS and CDR2 YYNGEE. The CDR3 has 15 amino acids.

The chain joins TRBV7-3 to TRBJ1-6, with D possibly TRBD1 on 5 matching bases. Deletions cut 5 bases from V and 8 bases from J, with 10 bases between. The CDR3 length is 13 residues. The germline CDR1 and CDR2 sequences are SGHTA and FQGTGA. Written as DNA, the CDR3 is TGTGCCAGCAGCCGGACACTCGATTCACCCCTCCACTTT. This codes for CASSRTLDSPLHF.

The rearrangement uses TRBV19 and TRBJ1-5; D remains unclear. Germline assignment: CDR1 LNHDA and CDR2 SQIVND (reference sequence). V was pared by 3 bases and J by 0 bases, with 15 bases between. The CDR3 consists of 17 residues. This CDR3 reads CASSIGFPRNSNQPQHF. CDR3 bases: TGTGCCAGTAGTATCGGGTTCCCCCGCAATAGCAATCAGCCCCAGCATTTT. Complete variable domain (other parts from reference TRBV19 and TRBJ1-5): DGGITQSPKYLFRKEGQNVTLSCEQNLNHDAMYWYRQDPGQGLRLIYYSQIVNDFQKGDIAEGYSVSREKKESFPLTVTSAQKNPTAFYLCASSIGFPRNSNQPQHFGDGTRLSIL.

As to this clone: The identical CDR3 is also encoded by other nucleotide sequences in the sample. The CDR3: CASSSQVNTEAFF. The CDR3 DNA sequence: TGCGCCAGCAGCTCACAGGTAAACACTGAAGCTTTCTTT. The genes are TRBV5-1 and TRBJ1-1; TRBD1 is a possible D gene (5 bases). This CDR3 comprises 13 residues. CDR1 is SGHRS, CDR2 YFSETQ, per germline. The ends were cut back, 3 bases at V and 2 bases at J, with 8 bases in the middle. Drawing the rest from reference TRBV5-1 and TRBJ1-1, the complete variable domain is KAGVTQTPRYLIKTRGQQVTLSCSPISGHRSVSWYQQTPGQGLQFLFEYFSETQRNKGNFPGRFSGRQFSNSRSEMNVSTLELGDSALYLCASSSQVNTEAFFGQGTRLTVV.

This chain connects TRBV9 to TRBJ1-2; a possible D gene is TRBD1 (5 bases). Germline lookup yields CDR1 SGDLS and CDR2 YYNGEE. The CDR3 consists of 14 residues. The ends were cut back, 0 bases at V and 7 bases at J, with 13 bases in the middle. The CDR3 region is CASSVVGYGGGYTF. In DNA form, the CDR3 reads TGTGCCAGCAGCGTAGTCGGCTACGGGGGTGGCTACACCTTC. The full variable domain, with the rest looked up from reference TRBV9 and TRBJ1-2, is DSGVTQTPKHLITATGQRVTLRCSPRSGDLSVYWYQQSLDQGLQFLIQYYNGEERAKGNILERFSAQQFPDLHSELNLSSLELGDSALYFCASSVVGYGGGYTFGSGTRLTVV.

This clone occurred once. The V call is TRBV29-1, the J call TRBJ1-3, with TRBD1 matching 8 bases. The junction had 3 bases not matched to a gene; V was cut back by 4 bases and J by 4 bases. CDR3 size: 13 residues. In germline, CDR1 is SQVTM, CDR2 ANQGSEA. The CDR3 region has the DNA TGCAGCGTTGGACAGGGGAACGGAAACACCATATATTTT. Residues: CSVGQGNGNTIYF.

The CDR3 DNA follows: TGTGCCATCAGTGGTGTACAGGGGGTAACAGATACGCAGTATTTT. Protein sequence: CAISGVQGVTDTQYF. The rearrangement joins TRBV10-3 to TRBJ2-3; 8 nucleotides agree with TRBD1. CDR3 size: 15 residues. V shed 4 bases and J 3 bases; nucleotides not matched to a gene: 6. CDR1 and CDR2 (germline): ENHRY, SYGVKD.

The chain employs TRBV5-1 and TRBJ1-1; D not resolved. The CDR3 covers 16 residues. V was trimmed by 0 bases and J by 0 bases, leaving 12 bases between them. Germline V CDR1 and CDR2: SGHRS, YFSETQ. CDR3 DNA sequence: TGCGCCAGCAGCTTGGCCGGGGATGGGGTGAACACTGAAGCTTTCTTT. Protein: CASSLAGDGVNTEAFF.

V usage is TRBV10-3 and J usage is TRBJ1-5; maybe TRBD1 (5 bases). Deletions cut 8 bases from V and 3 bases from J, with 14 bases between. CDR3 length: 14 residues. Germline V gene sequence: CDR1 ENHRY, CDR2 SYGVKD. The CDR3 reads CAIGAGDLNQPQHF. CDR3 DNA sequence: TGTGCCATCGGGGCAGGTGACCTCAATCAGCCCCAGCATTTT.

The CDR3 region is CASSFPGGGSYNEQFF. The CDR3 coding sequence is TGTGCCAGCAGTTTCCCCGGGGGTGGGAGTTACAATGAGCAGTTCTTC. This rearrangement joins TRBV28 to TRBJ2-1; the D gene is possibly TRBD2 (6 bases). V gave up 3 bases and J gave up 4 bases, with 16 bases separating them. This CDR3 spans 16 amino acids. The germline V gene has CDR1 MDHEN and CDR2 SYDVKM.

V gene TRBV30 combines with J gene TRBJ1-1; 7 bases are shared with TRBD1. This CDR3 is 13 amino acids long. The J segment lost 0 bases and the V segment lost 5 bases, leaving 3 bases of the junction unmatched. Germline values: CDR1 GTSNPN, CDR2 SVGIG (reference sequence). CDR3 nucleotide sequence: TGTGCCTGGGGGGGACAGTTGAACACTGAAGCTTTCTTT. Protein: CAWGGQLNTEAFF.

As DNA, the CDR3 is TGTGCCAGCAGTTTAGGGACTAGCGGGAGTGGCGAGCAGTTCTTC. Translating it yields CASSLGTSGSGEQFF. J is TRBJ2-1 and V is TRBV27; TRBD2 agrees at 14 bases. Germline V lookup: CDR1 MNHEY, CDR2 SMNVEV (reference sequence). V lost 2 bases and J lost 10; bases outside the gene matches: 4. There are 15 residues in the CDR3.

Here the CDR3 reads CASTREGRIYGYTF. In DNA form, the CDR3 reads TGTGCCAGCACCCGGGAAGGCAGAATCTATGGCTACACCTTC. The J gene is TRBJ1-2, the V gene TRBV2; D remains ambiguous. The CDR3 loop spans 14 amino acids. The V gene's germline CDR1 is SNHLY and CDR2 FYNNEI. The germline V and J ends were trimmed by 7 bases and 4 bases, with 16 bases remaining between them. The full variable domain, in which reference TRBV2 and TRBJ1-2 provide the parts outside the CDR3, is EPEVTQTPSHQVTQMGQEVILRCVPISNHLYFYWYRQILGQKVEFLVSFYNNEISEKSEIFDDQFSVERPDGSNFTLKIRSTKLEDSAMYFCASTREGRIYGYTFGSGTRLTVV.

V is TRBV5-4 and J is TRBJ1-1; perhaps TRBD1 as D (5 bases). Trimming pared 2 bases from V and 0 bases from J, leaving 8 bases between. CDR3 length: 14 residues. Germline V CDR1 and CDR2: SGHNT, YYREEE (reference sequence). This CDR3 reads CASSLSDMNTEAFF. The CDR3 DNA reads TGTGCCAGCAGCTTATCGGACATGAACACTGAAGCTTTCTTT.

The CDR3 DNA reads TGTGCCAGCAGATACGGGACAGTTGAAGCTTTCTTT. Protein sequence: CASRYGTVEAFF. J is TRBJ1-1 and V is TRBV7-9; TRBD1 aligns across 7 bases. The CDR3 loop spans 12 amino acids. CDR1 and CDR2 (germline): SEHNR, FQNEAQ (reference sequence). With V trimmed by 6 bases and J by 7 bases, 5 bases remained unmatched.

The rearrangement links TRBV5-8 to TRBJ2-3, with 7 nucleotides matching TRBD1. Germline V gene sequence: CDR1 SGHTS, CDR2 YDEGEE. The CDR3 is 13 residues long. Losses at the gene ends were 7 bases for V and 4 bases for J; bases not matched to a gene: 6. The CDR3 sequence: CASERQGADTQYF. The CDR3 DNA follows: TGTGCCAGCGAGCGTCAGGGGGCAGATACGCAGTATTTT.

The chain uses TRBV19 and TRBJ2-7; 9 bases match TRBD2. V trimming: 6 bases; J trimming: 4 bases; junction bases outside the gene matches: 10. CDR1 and CDR2 from the germline V gene are LNHDA and SQIVND (reference sequence). This CDR3 region has 15 residues. In nucleotides, the CDR3 is TGTGCCAGTAGCTTAGGGCTAGCGGGAAAATACGAGCAGTACGTC. Translating it yields CASSLGLAGKYEQYV.

CDR3 sequence (DNA): TGTGCCACCAGAGCCAGCGATTATAATTCACCCCTCCACTTT. It is translated as CATRASDYNSPLHF. The V call is TRBV2, the J call TRBJ1-6; D unresolved. The germline V and J ends were trimmed by 10 bases and 4 bases, with 14 bases remaining between them. Per the germline V gene, CDR1 is SNHLY and CDR2 is FYNNEI. There are 14 residues in the CDR3.

The chain recombines TRBV9 with TRBJ2-1; D possibly corresponds to TRBD2 (5 bases). The CDR3 has 15 residues. V was clipped by 4 bases and J by 1 base, with 12 bases between them. Germline V gives CDR1 SGDLS, CDR2 YYNGEE. The CDR3 DNA is TGTGCCAGCAGCAGTCGGGAAAAATCCTACAATGAGCAGTTCTTC. This encodes CASSSREKSYNEQFF.

The chain employs TRBV15 and TRBJ1-5; possibly TRBD1 for D (5 bases). V gave up 3 bases and J gave up 4 bases, with 10 bases separating them. Looked up from germline, CDR1 is LNHNV and CDR2 is YYDKDF (reference sequence). This CDR3 is built from 14 residues. The CDR3, as DNA: TGTGCCACCAGCAGGGGGGGACGGAATCAGCCCCAGCATTTT. This encodes CATSRGGRNQPQHF.

The chain recombines TRBV18 with TRBJ1-5; 8 positions agree with TRBD1. Germline V gene sequence: CDR1 KGHSH, CDR2 LQKENI. V gave up 2 bases and J gave up 0 bases; unmatched junction bases: 15. The CDR3 totals 20 residues. CDR3 sequence reads: CASSPIPRTGHPASNQPQHF. CDR3 sequence (DNA): TGTGCCAGCTCACCAATACCAAGGACAGGGCATCCGGCTAGCAATCAGCCCCAGCATTTT.